Below, 23 T cell receptor beta chains from the same sample are listed, as sequenced in a study of cytomegalovirus exposure and HLA in healthy donors. Here immunoSEQ multiplex PCR was the method, and the copy in TCRdb shows in-frame clones only, minus some. The repertoire includes around 150,000 clones, 88% of them detected once, and just under 3% sits in the top ten. The source material was PBMCs. The receptors come from a man between 18 and 29 years old in good health and CMV-seronegative.

This clone appeared once. The CDR3 spells CASSPTVNTEAFF. CDR3 bases: TGTGCCAGCAGTCCCACAGTGAACACTGAAGCTTTCTTT. The chain links TRBV27 to TRBJ1-1; D remains unclear. This CDR3 region has 13 residues. Trimming took 5 bases from V and 0 from J, leaving 7 bases between them. In germline, CDR1 is MNHEY, CDR2 SMNVEV (reference sequence).

The chain combines TRBV28 with TRBJ2-5, with 10 positions matching TRBD2. The CDR3 covers 18 residues. Per germline, CDR1 MDHEN and CDR2 SYDVKM. V gave up 3 bases and J gave up 5 bases; unmatched junction bases: 15. The CDR3 region is CASSLGSGSGRPAETQYF. CDR3 in DNA: TGTGCCAGCAGTTTGGGTTCGGGTAGCGGGAGGCCGGCGGAGACCCAGTACTTC.

The count of this clone is one. The chain recombines TRBV2 with TRBJ1-3; 9 bases fit TRBD1. Germline loops: CDR1 SNHLY, CDR2 FYNNEI. CDR3 length: 15 residues. V lost 3 bases to trimming and J lost 3 bases; unmatched junction nucleotides: 3. The CDR3 spells CASSDGGQGGNTIYF. The CDR3 bases are TGTGCCAGCAGTGACGGGGGACAGGGTGGAAACACCATATATTTT.

This clone is medium-sized (0.01 to 0.1%). The rearrangement uses TRBV4-3 and TRBJ2-7; tentative D call: TRBD1 (5 bases). V was shortened by 0 bases and J by 2 bases, with 8 bases between the two germline ends. In germline, CDR1 is LGHNA, CDR2 YSLEER. This CDR3 has 14 amino acids. The DNA of the CDR3 is TGCGCCAGCAGCCAAGAGGACACTACCTACGAGCAGTACTTC. Translation: CASSQEDTTYEQYF.

There are a few counts of this clone. The chain recombines TRBV27 with TRBJ1-6; 9 bases are shared with TRBD1. The V gene's germline CDR1 is MNHEY and CDR2 SMNVEV (reference sequence). This CDR3 is 14 amino acids long. V gave up 4 bases and J gave up 8 bases; unmatched junction bases: 3. The CDR3 coding sequence is TGTGCCAGCAGTTATGGGACAGGGTATTCACCCCTCCACTTT. This encodes CASSYGTGYSPLHF.

This clone was counted a single time. This chain joins TRBV5-6 and TRBJ2-3; TRBD2 matches at 9 bases. Germline V lookup: CDR1 SGHDT, CDR2 YYEEEE. CDR3 length: 13 amino acids. J lost 15 bases, V lost 0 bases, and 8 bases had no gene match. DNA for the CDR3: TGTGCCAGCAGCTTGGGTGTGGCGGGAGGGCCCTATTTT. It translates to CASSLGVAGGPYF.

This chain joins TRBV18 and TRBJ2-7; 13 bases are a match to TRBD2. Germline values: CDR1 KGHSH, CDR2 LQKENI. This CDR3 has 15 amino acids. V lost 6 bases and J lost 3; bases outside the gene matches: 5. CDR3 region: CASSQGLAGDYEQYV. The CDR3 coding sequence is TGTGCCAGCTCCCAAGGACTAGCGGGGGACTACGAGCAGTACGTC.

The J gene is TRBJ2-3, the V gene TRBV2; D might be TRBD2 (7 bases). V lost 1 base and J lost 4, with 12 bases in between. CDR1 SNHLY and CDR2 FYNNEI come from the germline V gene. The CDR3 is made up of 15 amino acids. The CDR3 region is CASSEGGGGADTQYF. The CDR3 DNA reads TGTGCCAGCAGTGAAGGGGGAGGGGGGGCAGATACGCAGTATTTT.

V and J are TRBV5-1 and TRBJ1-1; 9 nucleotides align to TRBD1. The CDR3 covers 15 residues. The J segment lost 5 bases and the V segment lost 4 bases, leaving 9 bases of the junction unmatched. CDR1 is SGHRS, CDR2 YFSETQ, per germline. The CDR3 DNA is TGCGCCAGCAGCAAGACGGACAGGGGAAGAACTGAAGCTTTCTTT. Its protein is CASSKTDRGRTEAFF.

V and J are TRBV27 and TRBJ2-5, with 9 nucleotides matching TRBD1. Germline lookup yields CDR1 MNHEY and CDR2 SMNVEV (reference sequence). V lost 2 bases to trimming and J lost 5 bases; unmatched junction nucleotides: 3. The CDR3 length is 14 residues. CDR3 bases: TGTGCCAGCAGTTTAAACAGGGGGCGGGAGACCCAGTACTTC. It yields the protein CASSLNRGRETQYF.

This chain joins TRBV2 and TRBJ2-5; no definite D call. Germline V lookup: CDR1 SNHLY, CDR2 FYNNEI. V was cut by 4 bases and J by 2 bases, with 11 bases left in between. CDR3 length: 14 amino acids. The CDR3 coding sequence is TGTGCCAGCAGTGTTAATAGGCGGCAAGAGACCCAGTACTTC. Its protein product is CASSVNRRQETQYF.

The chain joins TRBV5-1 to TRBJ1-1; tentative D call: TRBD1 (6 bases). This CDR3 is built from 12 residues. The V end lost 0 bases, the J end lost 9 bases, and 9 bases lay between the germline ends. The germline gives CDR1 SGHRS, CDR2 YFSETQ. The CDR3 protein is CASSLGTAKAFF. In DNA form, the CDR3 reads TGCGCCAGCAGCTTGGGGACAGCTAAAGCTTTCTTT.

The chain recombines TRBV27 with TRBJ1-2; no reliable D call. This CDR3 is 14 amino acids long. With 5 bases removed from V and 2 bases from J, the gap between germline ends came to 12 bases. The V gene's germline CDR1 is MNHEY and CDR2 SMNVEV (reference sequence). CDR3 in DNA: TGTGCCAGCAGTCCAACGGCGACAAACTATGGCTACACCTTC. This codes for CASSPTATNYGYTF.

This chain connects TRBV6-1 to TRBJ1-4; D uncertain. The CDR3 totals 15 residues. V lost 0 bases to trimming and J lost 7 bases, with 12 bases between them. Germline CDR1 and CDR2: MNHNS and SASEGT. DNA for the CDR3: TGTGCCAGCAGTGAAGCATTGTTGATGAGTGAAAAACTGTTTTTT. Protein: CASSEALLMSEKLFF.

The rearrangement links TRBV30 to TRBJ2-3; 13 bases line up with TRBD2. Germline values: CDR1 GTSNPN, CDR2 SVGIG (reference sequence). The CDR3 covers 16 residues. After removal of 3 bases from V and 5 bases from J, the junction contained 8 bases not matched to a gene. The CDR3 DNA is TGTGCCTGGAGCCAACTAGCGGGGGGGTTTATAGATACGCAGTATTTT. Its protein product is CAWSQLAGGFIDTQYF.

J is TRBJ2-2 and V is TRBV28; TRBD2 might be the D (6 bases). The CDR3 is made up of 13 amino acids. Germline values: CDR1 MDHEN, CDR2 SYDVKM. V was trimmed by 6 bases and J by 4 bases, leaving 9 bases between them. This CDR3 is CASRGGFTGELFF. The DNA of the CDR3 is TGTGCCAGCAGAGGAGGGTTCACCGGGGAGCTGTTTTTT.

J is TRBJ2-5 and V is TRBV6-5; D gene uncertain. V lost 5 bases to trimming and J lost 7 bases, with 17 bases between them. Germline assignment: CDR1 MNHEY and CDR2 SVGAGI. The CDR3 consists of 14 residues. The CDR3 region is CASSQDSRTGTQYF. CDR3 DNA sequence: TGTGCCAGCAGTCAAGACTCCCGAACGGGGACCCAGTACTTC.

The chain combines TRBV28 with TRBJ1-2, with 7 bases that match TRBD1. The J segment lost 1 base and the V segment lost 3 bases, leaving 5 bases of the junction unmatched. The CDR3 covers 15 residues. CDR1 is MDHEN and CDR2 is SYDVKM in the germline V gene. The CDR3 is CASSFPGQINYGYTF. CDR3 coding DNA: TGTGCCAGCAGTTTCCCGGGACAGATTAACTATGGCTACACCTTC.

The V and J genes are TRBV29-1 and TRBJ2-5; tentatively, D is TRBD1 (5 bases). Germline assignment: CDR1 SQVTM and CDR2 ANQGSEA. Trimming took off 5 bases at V and 4 bases at J, with 8 bases between the two ends. This CDR3 region has 11 residues. CDR3 residues: CSVSDRETQYF. CDR3 DNA sequence: TGCAGCGTTTCTGACAGAGAGACCCAGTACTTC. The full variable domain, with the rest looked up from reference TRBV29-1 and TRBJ2-5, is SAVISQKPSRDICQRGTSLTIQCQVDSQVTMMFWYRQQPGQSLTLIATANQGSEATYESGFVIDKFPISRPNLTFSTLTVSNMSPEDSSIYLCSVSDRETQYFGPGTRLLVL.

This chain joins TRBV19 and TRBJ2-6; D is possibly TRBD1 (5 bases). Germline lookup yields CDR1 LNHDA and CDR2 SQIVND (reference sequence). The CDR3 is made up of 17 amino acids. Between the trimmed V and J ends, which lost 1 base and 0 bases, there was a span of 10 bases. CDR3 nucleotides: TGTGCCAGTAGTATAGTGGCAGACAGCTCTGGGGCCAACGTCCTGACTTTC. Translation gives CASSIVADSSGANVLTF.

This sequence joins TRBV4-1 and TRBJ2-5; perhaps TRBD2 as D (6 bases). The CDR3 contains 14 residues. Per the germline V gene, CDR1 is MGHRA and CDR2 is YSYEKL. Deletions cut 3 bases from V and 1 base from J, with 9 bases between. The CDR3 DNA follows: TGCGCCAGCAGCCATTTGACTAGCCAAGAGACCCAGTACTTC. It encodes CASSHLTSQETQYF.

J is TRBJ1-5 and V is TRBV6-5; 8 bases match TRBD1. The length of the CDR3 is 15 residues. Unmatched junction bases numbered 3, after V lost 2 bases and J lost 3 bases. Germline CDR1 is MNHEY and CDR2 is SVGAGI. CDR3 residues: CASSYGTGANQPQHF. The CDR3 DNA reads as TGTGCCAGCAGTTACGGGACAGGCGCCAATCAGCCCCAGCATTTT.

The V and J genes are TRBV10-1 and TRBJ2-7; tentatively, D is TRBD2 (6 bases). The germline CDR1 and CDR2 sequences are WNHNN and SYGVQD (reference sequence). With 2 bases removed from V and 6 bases from J, the gap between germline ends came to 11 bases. The CDR3 totals 13 residues. CDR3 residues: CASSEPEAGEQYF. The CDR3 region has the DNA TGCGCCAGCAGTGAGCCAGAAGCGGGCGAGCAGTACTTC.